This TCR beta chain derives from a study of blood T cell repertoires in COVID-19. Across the study: PBMCs, B-cell-depleted T cells, or T cells were the source of the cDNA or gDNA that made up the material.

As processed by the authors: By means of reference gene primer amplification, nucleated cell counts were estimated. Only in-frame clones appear in the TCRdb table, and some are missing; sequencing was by immunoSEQ multiplex PCR. For V, J and clone size, that table is used; D and trimming come from the DNA. Of around 60,000 clones detected, 88% appear once; the ten largest clones hold 3.5% to 4.5%. Material: peripheral blood. The TCR was taken from a man in his fifties with active COVID-19.

CDR3 nucleotide sequence: TGCAGCGTTGGGGATGGTGGGGGGAATCAGCCCCAGCATTTT. As protein: CSVGDGGGNQPQHF. The chain joins TRBV29-1 to TRBJ1-5, with a tentative D call TRBD1 (5 bases). V shed 4 bases and J shed 4 bases, with 14 bases lying between them. This CDR3 is 14 amino acids long. Looked up from germline, CDR1 is SQVTM and CDR2 is ANQGSEA.